The 2 T cell receptor beta chains below come from one sample, sequenced in a study of cytomegalovirus exposure and HLA in healthy donors. Both 60 Vbeta primers and 13 Jbeta primers went into the PCR. The table came from immunoSEQ multiplex PCR; TCRdb's copy has only in-frame clones and leaves some out. The data hold 75,000 to 100,000 clones, with around 76% observed a single time. The material sequenced was PBMCs. The receptors here all came from a woman aged 60-70 years in good health and CMV-seropositive.

The gene calls are TRBV15 and TRBJ2-1; the match to TRBD2 covers 8 bases. The CDR3 extends over 15 amino acids. Germline V gene data show CDR1 as LNHNV and CDR2 as YYDKDF (reference sequence). V shed 2 bases, J shed 4 bases, and the junction held 4 bases outside the gene matches. The CDR3 spells CATSRPGTSYNEQFF. The DNA for the CDR3 is TGTGCCACCAGCAGACCCGGGACTAGTTACAATGAGCAGTTCTTC.

This rearrangement joins TRBV5-1 to TRBJ1-2, with 8 bases identical to TRBD1. J was trimmed by 5 bases and V by 3 bases; bases with no gene match: 6. The length of the CDR3 is 14 residues. CDR1 SGHRS and CDR2 YFSETQ come from the germline V gene. The CDR3 DNA follows: TGCGCCAGCAGCTCAACCGGGACAGGATATGGCTACACCTTC. This translates into CASSSTGTGYGYTF.